A selection of T cell receptor beta chains follows, all from one sample in a study of T cells in Graves' hyperthyroidism and ophthalmopathy. TCRdb re-analysed the multiplex PCR reads in MiXCR, keeping a single row per CDR3 protein. The repertoire consists of a few hundred thousand distinct CDR3 sequences, with 20% to 25% occurring once and the leading ten covering about 26%. Source material: blood. These receptors came from a man between 18 and 35 years old with Graves' hyperthyroidism. Both conserved end residues are part of each CDR3. D genes are given only for firm matches. Clone size is shown for a subset of rows, as once, few, many or a class of expanded clone.

size	length	D	V	J	DNA	CDR3
many	15	TRBD1	TRBV28	TRBJ1-1	TGTGCCAGCAGTTTATACGGACAGGCGAACACTGAAGCTTTCTTT	CASSLYGQANTEAFF
many	16	NA	TRBV5-1	TRBJ1-2	TGCGCCAGCAGCTTGGATGTGGTAAGGGGCTCGAGTGGCTACACCTTC	CASSLDVVRGSSGYTF
NA	16	TRBD2	TRBV2	TRBJ2-7	TGTGCCAGCAGTGTCCTCTCGACTAGCGGGGGGGGCGAGCAGTACTTC	CASSVLSTSGGGEQYF
NA	15	NA	TRBV12-3/TRBV12-4	TRBJ2-7	TGTGCCAGCAGTGAAGCGGGCAAAAGCTCCTACGAGCAGTACTTC	CASSEAGKSSYEQYF
many	13	NA	TRBV12-3/TRBV12-4	TRBJ1-2	TGTGCCAGTCGGGGGGCAATAGTTTATGGCTACACCTTC	CASRGAIVYGYTF
many	15	NA	TRBV3-1	TRBJ1-1	TGTGCCAGCAGCCCCCAGGCACGGGTGAACACTGAAGCTTTCTTT	CASSPQARVNTEAFF
many	11	NA	TRBV2	TRBJ1-1	TGTGCCAGCAGTGTAGGGCAGGAAGCTTTCTTT	CASSVGQEAFF
NA	15	NA	TRBV20-1	TRBJ2-7	TGCAGTGCTAGAGGGGGACAAAGGCTACTCTACGAGCAGTACTTC	CSARGGQRLLYEQYF
NA	13	TRBD1	TRBV7-8	TRBJ2-7	TGTGCCAGCAGCTCGACCGACCGGGACAGGGAACTCTTC	CASSSTDRDRELF
many	16	NA	TRBV6-4	TRBJ1-1	TGTGCCAGCAGTGGGGTTACAGGGAGGAAGAACACTGAAGCTTTCTTT	CASSGVTGRKNTEAFF
NA	18	NA	TRBV27	TRBJ1-6	TGTGCCAGCAGTCCAATCGCGAGGGGCGAATCCTATAATTCACCCCTCCACTTT	CASSPIARGESYNSPLHF
many	12	NA	TRBV12-3/TRBV12-4	TRBJ1-1	TGTGCCAGTGGTTATAGGGCGGCTGAAGCTTTCTTT	CASGYRAAEAFF
few	13	TRBD1	TRBV2	TRBJ2-5	TGTGCCAGCAGCAAGGACAGGGGAGAGACCCAGTACTTC	CASSKDRGETQYF
many	15	TRBD1	TRBV28	TRBJ2-3	TGTGCCAGCAGACCCGCGGACAGGGACACAGATACGCAGTATTTT	CASRPADRDTDTQYF
many	16	NA	TRBV28	TRBJ1-1	TGTGCCAGCAGTTTGTGGGGGGAGAGACCAAACACTGAAGCTTTCTTT	CASSLWGERPNTEAFF